Included here is one T cell receptor (beta chain) sequence, with context. Its target is not known. Here immunoSEQ multiplex PCR was the method, and the copy in TCRdb shows in-frame clones only, minus some. The sample lists 20,000 to 30,000 clones; roughly 84% were seen once. This sample stems from a study of PD-1 blockade in mismatch repair-deficient tumors. Regarding the study as a whole: Tumor-resident clones, often undetectable pretreatment in blood, expanded then contracted after pembrolizumab.

Mismatch repair deficiency was confirmed in all patients, by PCR or immunohistochemistry. The receptor comes from an adult with mismatch repair-deficient cancer. The material sequenced was PBMCs, taken before pembrolizumab treatment.

The CDR3 DNA reads as TGTGCCAGCAGCCCCTTAGCGGGAGGTGTTGAGCAGTACTTC. This gives the protein CASSPLAGGVEQYF. The J gene is TRBJ2-7, the V gene TRBV11-2; 10 nucleotides line up with TRBD2. The CDR3 is 14 amino acids. Per germline, CDR1 SGHAT and CDR2 FQNNGV. The junction had 8 bases not matched to a gene; V was cut back by 5 bases and J by 7 bases.